These 32 T cell receptor beta chains came from one sample sequenced in a study of OX40 agonist ivuxolimab in advanced cancers. The data were produced by immunoSEQ multiplex PCR, yet TCRdb's version contains in-frame clones alone and is incomplete. Found here are about 56,000 clones, 83% of them singletons; the top ten hold approximately 3%. Material: CD4+ or CD8+ T cells sorted from blood, obtained in a trial of the OX40 agonist ivuxolimab. Every receptor here comes from an adult with an advanced solid tumor such as melanoma, head and neck, liver or kidney cancer.

The chain couples TRBV7-9 to TRBJ2-3; D possibly corresponds to TRBD1 (6 bases). This CDR3 has 16 amino acids. Germline assignment: CDR1 SEHNR and CDR2 FQNEAQ (reference sequence). V was pared by 3 bases and J by 1 base, with 14 bases between. The CDR3 DNA reads TGTGCCAGCAGCTTCCTTCCCGGGACACGCACAGATACGCAGTATTTT. Its protein product is CASSFLPGTRTDTQYF.

The genes are TRBV19 and TRBJ2-2; TRBD2 aligns across 7 bases. CDR1 LNHDA and CDR2 SQIVND come from the germline V gene (reference sequence). CDR3 length: 15 amino acids. Trimming took 10 bases from V and 0 from J; bases not matched to a gene: 8. The chain's CDR3 is CATREGIPNTGELFF. The CDR3 nucleotides are TGTGCCACCAGGGAGGGAATACCGAACACCGGGGAGCTGTTTTTT.

The chain uses TRBV6-5 and TRBJ1-2, with TRBD1 matching 7 bases. CDR3 size: 12 residues. The ends lost 10 bases at V and 4 bases at J; junction bases unmatched: 6. The germline CDR1 and CDR2 sequences are MNHEY and SVGAGI. This chain's CDR3 is CATLTGVYGYTF. CDR3 DNA: TGTGCCACGTTAACAGGGGTCTATGGCTACACCTTC.

The chain recombines TRBV2 with TRBJ2-5, with 9 bases identical to TRBD1. V shed 6 bases and J 4 bases; nucleotides not matched to a gene: 6. Germline CDR1 is SNHLY and CDR2 is FYNNEI. The CDR3 totals 14 residues. The CDR3 nucleotides read TGTGCCAGCAGACGATACAGGGGGCGAGAGACCCAGTACTTC. Amino acid sequence: CASRRYRGRETQYF.

Only one count was recorded for this clone. This chain joins TRBV6-1 and TRBJ2-5; 8 nucleotides line up with TRBD1. In germline, CDR1 is MNHNS, CDR2 SASEGT. The J segment lost 4 bases and the V segment lost 7 bases, leaving 8 bases of the junction unmatched. The CDR3 runs 14 residues. CDR3 region: CASILDRGRETQYF. CDR3 bases: TGTGCCAGCATCCTTGACAGGGGTCGAGAGACCCAGTACTTC.

The chain joins TRBV6-1 to TRBJ2-1; possible D gene TRBD1, 7 bases. CDR1 is MNHNS, CDR2 SASEGT, per germline. The CDR3 loop spans 16 amino acids. Trimming took 2 bases from V and 0 from J, leaving 11 bases between them. CDR3 DNA: TGTGCCAGCAGTGAACCAGGGGGGTCCTCCTACAATGAGCAGTTCTTC. Translation: CASSEPGGSSYNEQFF.

The gene calls are TRBV5-1 and TRBJ1-1; TRBD1 might be the D (6 bases). The CDR3 totals 15 residues. Deletions cut 4 bases from V and 6 bases from J, with 19 bases between. Germline CDR1 and CDR2: SGHRS and YFSETQ. The CDR3 loop reads CASSLRMGAGAEAFF. As DNA, the CDR3 is TGCGCCAGCAGCCTGAGGATGGGGGCTGGGGCTGAAGCTTTCTTT.

For this clone: At one boundary the junction diverges from the germline segment, which might be a read error. The chain couples TRBV5-1 to TRBJ2-3; D remains unclear. The CDR3 sequence is 14 residues long. Germline V gene lookup returns CDR1 SGHRS and CDR2 YFSETQ. The chain's CDR3 is CASSSGRFTDTQYF. DNA for the CDR3: TGTGCCAGCAGCTCCGGACGGTTCACAGATACGCAGTATTTT.

The chain employs TRBV5-1 and TRBJ1-2, with 8 bases identical to TRBD1. CDR3 size: 17 residues. With 0 bases clipped from V and 2 bases from J, the junction kept 9 bases outside the gene matches. CDR1 and CDR2 from the germline V gene are SGHRS and YFSETQ. CDR3 protein: CASSLDPSGTGNYGYTF. CDR3 nucleotides: TGCGCCAGCAGCTTGGACCCATCCGGGACAGGCAACTATGGCTACACCTTC.

This chain links TRBV6-5 with TRBJ2-7; unclear D gene. The CDR3 has 15 residues. Germline V CDR1 and CDR2: MNHEY, SVGAGI. V was trimmed by 6 bases and J by 1 base, leaving 16 bases between them. This CDR3 reads CASRTFRQASYEQYF. The CDR3 DNA sequence: TGTGCCAGCAGGACGTTTCGGCAGGCATCCTACGAGCAGTACTTC.

The genes are TRBV10-3 and TRBJ2-7; 9 bases line up with TRBD2. The trim removed 3 bases at V and 7 bases at J, leaving 7 bases unmatched. CDR3 size: 14 residues. CDR1 and CDR2 (germline): ENHRY, SYGVKD. The CDR3 DNA is TGTGCCATCAGTGACAGTAGCGGGAGCGGTGAGCAGTACTTC. Amino acids: CAISDSSGSGEQYF.

This clone is medium-sized. The V gene is TRBV4-1, the J gene TRBJ2-7; TRBD1 might be the D (6 bases). Germline CDR1 reads MGHRA; CDR2 reads YSYEKL. The CDR3 sequence is 17 residues long. V was pared by 4 bases and J by 5 bases, with 24 bases between. CDR3 DNA: TGCGCCAGCAGCCCCCGTTTAACACAGGGCGGTAGGAACGAGCAGTACTTC. Protein sequence: CASSPRLTQGGRNEQYF.

This clone appeared once. This chain uses TRBV30 with TRBJ1-4; D remains ambiguous. Germline V gene data show CDR1 as GTSNPN and CDR2 as SVGIG (reference sequence). This CDR3 contains 11 residues. V shed 0 bases and J shed 8 bases, with 4 bases lying between them. CDR3 nucleotide sequence: TGTGCCTGGAGTGTATCCGAAAAACTGTTTTTT. Encoded protein: CAWSVSEKLFF.

The DNA for the CDR3 is TGTGCCAGCAGTCGTTCGGGGGGAGGCTACGAGCAGTACTTC. Its protein product is CASSRSGGGYEQYF. V gene TRBV7-8 combines with J gene TRBJ2-7, with 7 bases that match TRBD2. J gave up 3 bases and V 6 bases, and 8 bases lay outside the gene matches. Germline V gene data show CDR1 as SGHVS and CDR2 as FQNEAQ. The CDR3 extends over 14 amino acids.

The V call is TRBV6-6, the J call TRBJ2-1; the D gene is possibly TRBD1 (5 bases). The CDR3 covers 14 residues. Trimming took off 0 bases at V and 7 bases at J, with 10 bases between the two ends. CDR1 MNHNY and CDR2 SVGAGI come from the germline V gene (reference sequence). CDR3 residues: CASSYSTVGNEQFF. The DNA of the CDR3 is TGTGCCAGCAGTTACTCGACAGTGGGAAATGAGCAGTTCTTC.

J is TRBJ2-7 and V is TRBV4-1, with 9 bases matching TRBD2. Germline CDR1 and CDR2: MGHRA and YSYEKL. The ends lost 1 base at V and 4 bases at J; junction bases unmatched: 5. The length of the CDR3 is 15 residues. The CDR3 spells CASSQGPSGTYEQYF. CDR3 nucleotides: TGCGCCAGCAGCCAAGGCCCTAGCGGGACTTACGAGCAGTACTTC.

The chain is built from TRBV30 and TRBJ2-7, with D possibly being TRBD1 (6 bases). V was clipped by 2 bases and J by 6 bases, with 14 bases between them. The CDR3 loop spans 13 amino acids. The germline V gene encodes CDR1 GTSNPN and CDR2 SVGIG (reference sequence). The CDR3 reads CAWSSDRTSEQYF. The DNA for the CDR3 is TGTGCCTGGAGTTCCGACAGGACCTCCGAGCAGTACTTC.

Only one count was recorded for this clone. This CDR3 is CASSDYYGYTF. The CDR3, as DNA: TGTGCCAGCAGTGATTACTATGGCTACACCTTC. The V call is TRBV27, the J call TRBJ1-2; D remains unclear. Looked up from germline, CDR1 is MNHEY and CDR2 is SMNVEV (reference sequence). Trimming took 5 bases from V and 3 from J, leaving 4 bases between them. CDR3 length: 11 amino acids.

This clone was counted once. This chain links TRBV4-1 with TRBJ2-7; 7 bases are shared with TRBD1. The J segment lost 2 bases and the V segment lost 3 bases, leaving 7 bases of the junction unmatched. The CDR3 runs 15 residues. The V gene's germline CDR1 is MGHRA and CDR2 YSYEKL. CDR3 coding DNA: TGCGCCAGCAGCCAGCACCCGGGACAGACCTACGAGCAGTACTTC. Translating it yields CASSQHPGQTYEQYF.

This chain joins TRBV19 and TRBJ2-1; 11 bases match TRBD2. This CDR3 region has 16 residues. Germline CDR1 is LNHDA and CDR2 is SQIVND (reference sequence). With V trimmed by 3 bases and J by 6 bases, 7 bases remained unmatched. The CDR3 region has the DNA TGTGCCAGTAGTATCTCCGGGACTAGCGGATCCAATGAGCAGTTCTTC. It codes for CASSISGTSGSNEQFF.

The chain recombines TRBV5-1 with TRBJ1-1, with D possibly being TRBD1 (5 bases). The CDR3 runs 16 residues. Germline CDR1 and CDR2: SGHRS and YFSETQ. V lost 4 bases, J lost 1 base, and 17 bases lay in between. CDR3 loop: CASSPRGSSRNTEAFF. As DNA, the CDR3 is TGCGCCAGCAGCCCAAGGGGCTCTTCTCGGAACACTGAAGCTTTCTTT.

The CDR3 region has the DNA TGTGCCAGCAGCTTAGACCCCAGCGGTGGCTACACCTTC. This encodes CASSLDPSGGYTF. The chain uses TRBV11-3 and TRBJ1-2; D is ambiguous. This CDR3 is 13 amino acids long. Between the trimmed V and J ends, which lost 0 bases and 7 bases, there was a span of 9 bases. Germline V lookup: CDR1 SGHNT, CDR2 YENEEA.

The rearrangement links TRBV27 to TRBJ2-6, with D tentatively TRBD2 (5 bases). The CDR3 loop spans 17 amino acids. Germline assignment: CDR1 MNHEY and CDR2 SMNVEV (reference sequence). V was pared by 0 bases and J by 1 base, with 10 bases between. Here the CDR3 DNA reads TGTGCCAGCAGTTTATCCGTTCGGGGATCTGGGGCCAACGTCCTGACTTTC. Translating it yields CASSLSVRGSGANVLTF.

The chain carries TRBV5-6 and TRBJ1-5; tentative D call: TRBD1 (5 bases). Germline values: CDR1 SGHDT, CDR2 YYEEEE. Trimming pared 1 base from V and 6 bases from J, leaving 17 bases between. The CDR3 is 16 amino acids. This chain's CDR3 is CASSLLGGDRGQPQHF. The CDR3 DNA reads TGTGCCAGCAGCTTGCTGGGGGGGGATCGGGGTCAGCCCCAGCATTTT.

The J gene is TRBJ2-6, the V gene TRBV5-5; D remains unclear. Germline V gene lookup returns CDR1 SGHKS and CDR2 YYEKEE (reference sequence). Trimming removed 0 bases at V and 4 bases at J, with 8 bases between. The length of the CDR3 is 15 residues. DNA for the CDR3: TGTGCCAGCAGCTTGGATAGGGCCGGGGCCAACGTCCTGACTTTC. Translated, it gives CASSLDRAGANVLTF.

The chain links TRBV28 to TRBJ1-6; weak D call: TRBD1 (5 bases). V was shortened by 7 bases and J by 8 bases, with 18 bases between the two germline ends. The CDR3 length is 15 residues. Germline assignment: CDR1 MDHEN and CDR2 SYDVKM. CDR3 coding DNA: TGTGCCAGCATCAATCGGGGGGGTTCTTATTCACCCCTCCACTTT. Its protein is CASINRGGSYSPLHF.

The V and J genes are TRBV27 and TRBJ1-1; possibly TRBD1 for D (6 bases). V was shortened by 7 bases and J by 0 bases, with 12 bases between the two germline ends. The CDR3 totals 14 residues. Germline values: CDR1 MNHEY, CDR2 SMNVEV (reference sequence). CDR3 loop: CASKGGRLNTEAFF. Here the CDR3 DNA reads TGTGCCAGCAAGGGGGGTCGCTTGAACACTGAAGCTTTCTTT.

The V gene is TRBV29-1, the J gene TRBJ2-1; D might be TRBD1 (6 bases). V was trimmed by 6 bases and J by 5 bases, leaving 20 bases between them. This CDR3 spans 15 amino acids. Germline V gene sequence: CDR1 SQVTM, CDR2 ANQGSEA. The CDR3 DNA sequence: TGCAGCGTCTCCGGGACACGGGCTTTGGACAATGAGCAGTTCTTC. Translating it yields CSVSGTRALDNEQFF.

The rearrangement uses TRBV11-2 and TRBJ2-7; 8 bases agree with TRBD1. CDR3 length: 16 amino acids. Germline V gene lookup returns CDR1 SGHAT and CDR2 FQNNGV. V was pared by 4 bases and J by 3 bases, with 11 bases of the junction left unmatched. CDR3 bases: TGTGCCAGCAGCTCGATAAGGGACAGGCGTCGCTACGAGCAGTACTTC. It translates to CASSSIRDRRRYEQYF. The full variable domain, rest sourced from reference TRBV11-2 and TRBJ2-7, is EAGVAQSPRYKIIEKRQSVAFWCNPISGHATLYWYQQILGQGPKLLIQFQNNGVVDDSQLPKDRFSAERLKGVDSTLKIQPAKLEDSAVYLCASSSIRDRRRYEQYFGPGTRLTVT.

CDR3 sequence reads: CASSDSQGTGELFF. CDR3 in DNA: TGTGCCAGTAGTGATTCACAGGGGACCGGGGAGCTGTTTTTT. The chain carries TRBV19 and TRBJ2-2; 7 nucleotides line up with TRBD1. Germline assignment: CDR1 LNHDA and CDR2 SQIVND (reference sequence). This CDR3 is built from 14 residues. Trimming at V came to 5 bases and at J to 5 bases, leaving 5 bases not matched to a gene.

The chain links TRBV30 to TRBJ1-2; D not resolved. Germline V gene data show CDR1 as GTSNPN and CDR2 as SVGIG (reference sequence). CDR3 length: 12 amino acids. V was cut by 0 bases and J by 8 bases, with 10 bases left in between. CDR3: CAWSVQRVGYTF. The CDR3 nucleotides read TGTGCCTGGAGTGTACAGCGAGTCGGCTACACCTTC.

The chain uses TRBV7-9 and TRBJ1-2; D is undetermined. The V gene lost 5 bases and the J gene lost 14 bases, with 27 bases spanning the gap. Germline assignment: CDR1 SEHNR and CDR2 FQNEAQ (reference sequence). The CDR3 covers 15 residues. In nucleotides, the CDR3 is TGTGCCAGCAGCCTTCCTTTTTCCGTCACAGACCCCAAGACCTTC. This encodes CASSLPFSVTDPKTF.